Following are 28 T cell receptor beta chains from one sample sequenced in a study of beta chain features in type 1 diabetes. As every portion of the isolated RNA was reverse transcribed, the sequencing read expressed TCRB transcripts. Here immunoSEQ multiplex PCR was the method, and the copy in TCRdb shows in-frame clones only, minus some. The table shows about 260,000 clones, with around 20% occurring only once. The antigens for these receptors are not known. Study-level points and caveats: Moderate yet significant TCRB CDR3 shortening was seen in Type 1 diabetes patients in all four CD4+ subsets.

Sequencing used naive CD4+ T cells from blood. The source of these receptors is a woman in her thirties or forties with type 1 diabetes.

A few counts support this clone. The CDR3 region is CASSLTELNEQFF. CDR3 nucleotides: TGTGCCAGCAGCTTAACTGAGCTCAATGAGCAGTTCTTC. The chain links TRBV7-3 to TRBJ2-1, with D uncertain. V lost 0 bases and J 6 bases, leaving 6 bases between the germline ends. Looked up from germline, CDR1 is SGHTA and CDR2 is FQGTGA. This CDR3 is built from 13 residues.

In its sample, this clone was seen a few times. The chain joins TRBV4-3 to TRBJ2-4; D remains ambiguous. Germline V CDR1 and CDR2: LGHNA, YSLEER. The length of the CDR3 is 14 residues. V was pared by 4 bases and J by 0 bases, with 7 bases between. The CDR3 loop is CASSPRLAKNIQYF. The DNA for the CDR3 is TGCGCCAGCAGCCCCCGTTTAGCCAAAAACATTCAGTACTTC.

The V call is TRBV10-3, the J call TRBJ2-1, with TRBD1 matching 8 bases. This CDR3 is 15 amino acids long. The ends lost 1 base at V and 8 bases at J; junction bases unmatched: 7. The germline CDR1 and CDR2 sequences are ENHRY and SYGVKD. In nucleotides, the CDR3 is TGTGCCATCAGTGAGTTGCGGACAGGGAAGGATGAGCAGTTCTTC. It specifies CAISELRTGKDEQFF.

This chain connects TRBV30 to TRBJ2-1; the D gene is possibly TRBD2 (5 bases). Trimming cost V 3 bases and J 10 bases, with 16 bases left between them. CDR1 and CDR2 from the germline V gene are GTSNPN and SVGIG (reference sequence). This CDR3 contains 13 residues. CDR3: CAWSPGWAWEQFF. The CDR3 DNA is TGTGCCTGGAGCCCGGGGTGGGCGTGGGAGCAGTTCTTC.

The genes are TRBV9 and TRBJ1-5; 7 nucleotides match TRBD1. The CDR3 is 14 amino acids. The germline gives CDR1 SGDLS, CDR2 YYNGEE. J gave up 6 bases and V 4 bases, and 7 bases lay outside the gene matches. The CDR3 sequence is CASSLEGGGQPQHF. For the CDR3, the DNA is TGTGCCAGCAGCCTAGAAGGGGGCGGTCAGCCCCAGCATTTT.

The chain has TRBV5-1 and TRBJ2-3, with no clear D. The V end lost 4 bases, the J end lost 0 bases, and 9 bases lay between the germline ends. This CDR3 is 14 amino acids long. The germline V gene has CDR1 SGHRS and CDR2 YFSETQ. The CDR3 sequence is CASSVLPSTDTQYF. The DNA of the CDR3 is TGCGCCAGCAGCGTCCTCCCCAGCACAGATACGCAGTATTTT.

With respect to this clone: The same CDR3 is also encoded by other DNA sequences in this sample. The rearrangement uses TRBV2 and TRBJ1-1; 8 bases are a match to TRBD1. V was pared by 8 bases and J by 4 bases, with 3 bases of the junction left unmatched. Germline CDR1 SNHLY, CDR2 FYNNEI. CDR3 size: 12 residues. The CDR3, as DNA: TGTGCCAGCGGACAGGGTGGCACTGAAGCTTTCTTT. This sequence encodes CASGQGGTEAFF.

The rearrangement joins TRBV7-2 to TRBJ1-2, with D tentatively TRBD1 (5 bases). CDR1 SGHTA and CDR2 FQGNSA come from the germline V gene. V was shortened by 1 base and J by 4 bases, with 10 bases between the two germline ends. The CDR3 runs 14 residues. The CDR3 reads CASSLEAGIYGYTF. In DNA, the CDR3 is TGTGCCAGCAGCTTAGAGGCAGGGATCTATGGCTACACCTTC.

This clone was seen more than once but under ten times. The chain carries TRBV18 and TRBJ2-5, with 7 bases that match TRBD1. Germline V gene data show CDR1 as KGHSH and CDR2 as LQKENI. The CDR3 runs to 14 residues. V lost 3 bases to trimming and J lost 0 bases; unmatched junction nucleotides: 1. CDR3 nucleotide sequence: TGTGCCAGCTCACCGGGACAGTACCAAGAGACCCAGTACTTC. Translated, it gives CASSPGQYQETQYF.

This chain uses TRBV6-5 with TRBJ1-1; a weak D match, TRBD1 (5 bases). Germline assignment: CDR1 MNHEY and CDR2 SVGAGI. This CDR3 region has 14 residues. The V end was cut by 4 bases, the J end by 3 bases, with 12 bases between. The CDR3 sequence is CASSLQTAYTEAFF. CDR3 coding DNA: TGTGCCAGCAGTTTGCAGACAGCCTACACTGAAGCTTTCTTT.

The sample holds a few counts of this clone. The V gene is TRBV5-6, the J gene TRBJ2-6; maybe TRBD1 (6 bases). Germline CDR1 and CDR2: SGHDT and YYEEEE. V lost 6 bases to trimming and J lost 0 bases, with 19 bases between them. CDR3 length equals 18 residues. As DNA, the CDR3 is TGTGCCAGCACCCCCCTGGCAGGGGCGTACTCTGGGGCCAACGTCCTGACTTTC. Translation: CASTPLAGAYSGANVLTF. The full variable domain, with the rest looked up from reference TRBV5-6 and TRBJ2-6, is DAGVTQSPTHLIKTRGQQVTLRCSPKSGHDTVSWYQQALGQGPQFIFQYYEEEERQRGNFPDRFSGHQFPNYSSELNVNALLLGDSALYLCASTPLAGAYSGANVLTFGAGSRLTVL.

This clone turned up a few times. This same CDR3 is encoded by further DNA sequences in the sample. The genes are TRBV5-1 and TRBJ1-5, with 7 bases identical to TRBD1. Trimming took 4 bases from V and 2 from J; bases not matched to a gene: 3. Germline CDR1 and CDR2: SGHRS and YFSETQ. This CDR3 has 14 residues. The CDR3, as DNA: TGCGCCAGCAGCCCCGGGACAGGCAATCAGCCCCAGCATTTT. Translating it yields CASSPGTGNQPQHF.

The V and J genes are TRBV2 and TRBJ2-1, with D perhaps matching TRBD2 (5 bases). Germline V gene lookup returns CDR1 SNHLY and CDR2 FYNNEI. This CDR3 has 12 amino acids. V was pared by 8 bases and J by 1 base, with 6 bases between. Written as DNA, the CDR3 is TGTGCCAGCGGGAGTTCCTACAATGAGCAGTTCTTC. Translating it yields CASGSSYNEQFF.

V gene TRBV4-1 combines with J gene TRBJ2-7; maybe TRBD2 (6 bases). This CDR3 comprises 13 residues. V was shortened by 1 base and J by 9 bases, with 13 bases between the two germline ends. Germline V gives CDR1 MGHRA, CDR2 YSYEKL. Written as DNA, the CDR3 is TGCGCCAGCAGCCAAGGGCGAGCGGGCTCGCAGTACTTC. This translates into CASSQGRAGSQYF.

This clone was observed a handful of times. V gene TRBV5-4 combines with J gene TRBJ2-1; 10 bases align to TRBD2. V dropped 4 bases and J dropped 7; count of bases not matched to a gene: 8. The CDR3 runs to 15 residues. Germline V gives CDR1 SGHNT, CDR2 YYREEE (reference sequence). The CDR3 sequence: CASSLGGTSDNEQFF. The CDR3 DNA is TGTGCCAGCAGCCTCGGAGGGACTAGCGATAATGAGCAGTTCTTC.

This clone was observed a single time. This chain uses TRBV4-1 with TRBJ1-1; D call uncertain. This CDR3 spans 13 amino acids. The germline CDR1 and CDR2 sequences are MGHRA and YSYEKL. V dropped 4 bases and J dropped 2 bases, with 8 bases sitting between them. The CDR3 is CASSLLPNTEAFF. CDR3 nucleotides: TGCGCCAGCAGCCTCCTCCCCAACACTGAAGCTTTCTTT.

This clone was counted between two and nine times. The chain joins TRBV5-4 to TRBJ1-1; the match to TRBD1 covers 7 bases. CDR1 is SGHNT and CDR2 is YYREEE in the germline V gene (reference sequence). This CDR3 has 15 amino acids. J lost 10 bases, V lost 4 bases, and 16 bases had no gene match. The CDR3 nucleotides are TGTGCCAGCAGCCCACCCCCGAACGGACAGGAGTTAGCTTTCTTT. Translated, it gives CASSPPPNGQELAFF.

This clone occurred a few times. V is TRBV9 and J is TRBJ2-6, with a tentative D call TRBD1 (5 bases). V was pared by 4 bases and J by 4 bases, with 12 bases between. This CDR3 is built from 15 residues. Germline-derived CDR1 and CDR2 are SGDLS and YYNGEE. The CDR3 loop reads CASSTQVAGANVLTF. CDR3 bases: TGTGCCAGCAGCACACAGGTGGCAGGGGCCAACGTCCTGACTTTC.

The V call is TRBV4-3, the J call TRBJ2-1; 10 nucleotides match TRBD2. This CDR3 has 15 amino acids. CDR1 and CDR2 from the germline V gene are LGHNA and YSLEER. V lost 6 bases and J lost 7; bases outside the gene matches: 9. The CDR3 nucleotides are TGCGCCAGCAGAATAAGTATAGCGGGGGGAAATGAGCAGTTCTTC. Translated: CASRISIAGGNEQFF.

This clone has a handful of counts. This sequence joins TRBV7-9 and TRBJ1-2; TRBD1 might be the D (5 bases). CDR1 is SEHNR and CDR2 is FQNEAQ in the germline V gene (reference sequence). The CDR3 loop spans 14 amino acids. With 5 bases removed from V and 4 bases from J, the gap between germline ends came to 14 bases. The CDR3 coding sequence is TGTGCCAGCAGCCCGCAGGGAGGCGGCTATGGCTACACCTTC. It codes for CASSPQGGGYGYTF.

The sample holds a few counts of this clone. Additional DNA sequences in this sample encode the identical CDR3. V usage is TRBV6-6 and J usage is TRBJ2-1, with a weak D call TRBD2 (5 bases). The CDR3 loop spans 11 amino acids. V was trimmed by 3 bases and J by 9 bases, leaving 6 bases between them. From germline, CDR1 is MNHNY and CDR2 SVGAGI (reference sequence). CDR3 bases: TGTGCCAGCAGTTATGGAGGTGAGCAGTTCTTC. It translates to CASSYGGEQFF.

This sequence joins TRBV23-1 and TRBJ1-5; maybe TRBD1 (6 bases). TRBV23-1 is recorded as an ORF, its role being uncertain. Trimming removed 3 bases at V and 0 bases at J, with 15 bases between. There are 17 residues in the CDR3. Written as DNA, the CDR3 is TGCGCCAGCAGTCACCTCGACAGGAAAGGTAGCAATCAGCCCCAGCATTTT. It specifies CASSHLDRKGSNQPQHF.

This clone appeared a single time. V gene TRBV5-6 combines with J gene TRBJ1-2; the D gene is possibly TRBD1 (5 bases). The CDR3 totals 12 residues. From germline, CDR1 is SGHDT and CDR2 YYEEEE. Trimming removed 8 bases at V and 4 bases at J, with 12 bases between. The CDR3 here is CASTRDSYGYTF. In nucleotides, the CDR3 is TGTGCCAGTACCCGGGACTCCTATGGCTACACCTTC.

This clone was seen more than once but under ten times. The junction does not match germline at one end; this may be a read error. The V call is TRBV14, the J call TRBJ2-5; no reliable D call. The CDR3 runs to 10 residues. The germline V gene encodes CDR1 SGHDN and CDR2 FVKESK. Here the CDR3 reads CASSPRIWNF. The CDR3 DNA is TGTGCCAGCAGCCCGCGGATTTGGAACTTC. The whole variable domain, remainder taken from reference TRBV14 and TRBJ2-5, is EAGVTQFPSHSVIEKGQTVTLRCDPISGHDNLYWYRRVMGKEIKFLLHFVKESKQDESGMPNNRFLAERTGGTYSTLKVQPAELEDSGVYFCASSPRIWNFGPGTRLLVL.

The CDR3 region is CATSRQVSNQPQHF. As DNA, the CDR3 is TGTGCCACCAGCAGACAGGTTAGCAATCAGCCCCAGCATTTT. The chain employs TRBV15 and TRBJ1-5; D gene ambiguous. This CDR3 contains 14 residues. The V end lost 2 bases, the J end lost 0 bases, and 5 bases lay between the germline ends. CDR1 and CDR2 from the germline V gene are LNHNV and YYDKDF (reference sequence).

Only a few counts were recorded for this clone. The chain recombines TRBV5-1 with TRBJ2-3, with 7 bases aligning to TRBD2. CDR1 and CDR2 (germline): SGHRS, YFSETQ. CDR3 length: 14 amino acids. With 3 bases clipped from V and 4 bases from J, the junction kept 5 bases outside the gene matches. CDR3 sequence reads: CASSWGGSSDTQYF. The CDR3 DNA sequence: TGCGCCAGCAGCTGGGGCGGGAGTTCAGATACGCAGTATTTT.

The rearrangement joins TRBV7-9 to TRBJ1-3, with D perhaps TRBD1 (5 bases). The CDR3 sequence is 12 residues long. CDR1 and CDR2 (germline): SEHNR, FQNEAQ (reference sequence). V was pared by 5 bases and J by 4 bases, with 6 bases between. CDR3 coding DNA: TGTGCCAGCAGCCAGGGAGGAAACACCATATATTTT. It translates to CASSQGGNTIYF. The entire variable domain, with the rest obtained from reference TRBV7-9 and TRBJ1-3, is as follows: DTGVSQNPRHKITKRGQNVTFRCDPISEHNRLYWYRQTLGQGPEFLTYFQNEAQLEKSRLLSDRFSAERPKGSFSTLEIQRTEQGDSAMYLCASSQGGNTIYFGEGSWLTVV.

This clone was detected a few times. The rearrangement uses TRBV29-1 and TRBJ2-1; weak D call: TRBD2 (5 bases). The length of the CDR3 is 12 residues. Germline V gene sequence: CDR1 SQVTM, CDR2 ANQGSEA. Trimming took off 6 bases at V and 9 bases at J, with 15 bases between the two ends. The DNA of the CDR3 is TGCAGCGTCCGGACTGGGCAAGGTGAGCAGTTCTTC. This codes for CSVRTGQGEQFF.